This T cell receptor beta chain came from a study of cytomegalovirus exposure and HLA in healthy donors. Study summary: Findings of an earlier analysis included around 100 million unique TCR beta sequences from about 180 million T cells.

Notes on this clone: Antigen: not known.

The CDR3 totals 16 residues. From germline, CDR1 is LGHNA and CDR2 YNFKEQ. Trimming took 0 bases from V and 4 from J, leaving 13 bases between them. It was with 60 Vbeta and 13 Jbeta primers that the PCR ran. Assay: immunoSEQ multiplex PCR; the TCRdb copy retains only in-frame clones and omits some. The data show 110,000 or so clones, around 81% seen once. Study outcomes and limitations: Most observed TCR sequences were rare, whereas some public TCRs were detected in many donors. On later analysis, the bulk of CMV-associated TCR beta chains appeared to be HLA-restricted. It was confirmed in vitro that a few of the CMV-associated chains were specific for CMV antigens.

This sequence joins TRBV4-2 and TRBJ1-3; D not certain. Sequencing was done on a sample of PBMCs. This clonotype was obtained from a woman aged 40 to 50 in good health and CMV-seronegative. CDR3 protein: CASSQDVGVSGNTIYF. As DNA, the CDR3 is TGTGCCAGCAGCCAAGATGTCGGGGTGTCGGGAAACACCATATATTTT.